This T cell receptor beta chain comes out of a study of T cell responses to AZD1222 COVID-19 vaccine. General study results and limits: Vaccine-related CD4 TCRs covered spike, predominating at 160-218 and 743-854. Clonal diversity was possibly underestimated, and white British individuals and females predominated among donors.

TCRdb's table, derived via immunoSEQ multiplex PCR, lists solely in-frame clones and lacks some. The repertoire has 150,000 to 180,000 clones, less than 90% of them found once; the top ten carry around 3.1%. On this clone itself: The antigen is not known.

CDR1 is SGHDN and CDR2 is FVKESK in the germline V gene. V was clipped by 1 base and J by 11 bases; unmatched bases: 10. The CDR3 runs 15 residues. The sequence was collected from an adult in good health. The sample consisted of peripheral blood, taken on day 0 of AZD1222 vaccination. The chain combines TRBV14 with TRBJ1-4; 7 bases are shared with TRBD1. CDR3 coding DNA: TGTGCCAGCAGCCAAGGGCGGGACAGCTTAACTAAACTGTTTTTT. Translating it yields CASSQGRDSLTKLFF.